This T cell receptor beta chain originates from a study of early T cells in non-severe SARS-CoV-2 infection. Study information: The sequenced material was bulk RNA from unsorted whole blood, and its chains were unpaired.

Individual cDNA molecules received unique molecular identifiers. TCRdb analysed the 5' RACE reads with MiXCR anew, one entry per CDR3 protein. This table holds some 77,000 distinct CDR3 sequences, 9% to 10% found once. Germline V gene lookup returns CDR1 LGHNA and CDR2 YNFKEQ. The CDR3 loop spans 15 amino acids. V was clipped by 7 bases and J by 3 bases, with 16 bases between them. Study-level points and caveats: Matching with VDJdb favored anti-spike CD8 responses (missing private and CD4 specificities).

A word on this clonotype: What it recognizes is unknown.

The sequencing sample was made of whole blood. The receptor comes from an adult who was a healthcare worker with PCR-confirmed SARS-CoV-2 infection or an uninfected control (not recorded which). This sequence joins TRBV4-2 and TRBJ1-3, with TRBD1 as a possible D gene (6 bases). The CDR3 region is CASNGGAINGNTIYF. In nucleotides, the CDR3 is TGTGCCAGCAACGGGGGGGCGATTAATGGAAACACCATATATTTT.